This T cell receptor (beta chain) emerged from a study of shared clonotypes between healthy human individuals. Notes on the study in general: Sampling covered blood only; tissue repertoires likely differ. Generation probability values for non-shared clonotypes were lower than those for clonotypes shared by all four donors. The diversity represented, both genetic and in exposure history, was limited by few donors.

Each replicate PCR on the sorted subsets used approximately 180 ng DNA (around 30,000 T cell genomes). TCRdb's table, derived via immunoSEQ multiplex PCR, lists solely in-frame clones and lacks some. Of more than 600,000 clones in the sample, about 90% were seen once. The germline CDR1 and CDR2 sequences are WNHNN and SYGVQD (reference sequence). Trimming removed 5 bases at V and 6 bases at J, with 14 bases between. This CDR3 is built from 14 residues. This clone is a singleton in its sample. Its antigen remains unknown. The naive CD8 population came from CD45RO-negative cells selected for CCR7, without terminally differentiated effector memory CD45RA+ cells.

The chain joins TRBV10-1 to TRBJ2-1; the D gene is possibly TRBD2 (6 bases). This receptor was identified in a man aged 25-40 years in good health. The sequencing sample was made of naive CD8+ T cells sorted from blood. CDR3 coding DNA: TGCGCCAGCAGTCCGGAGGGGCTGTCCAATGAGCAGTTCTTC. Its translation is CASSPEGLSNEQFF.